Below, 24 T cell receptor beta chains from the same sample are listed, as sequenced in a study of CD8+ T cells in alopecia areata. Extraction of RNA preceded its reverse transcription into cDNA, which served as the sequencing template. Libraries were prepared by immunoSEQ multiplex PCR; TCRdb keeps only in-frame clonotypes and omits some of them. The table shows around 140,000 clones, with about 59% occurring only once. Treatment denoted: oral pan-JAK inhibitor, 5-10 mg twice daily. The material was CD8+ T cells sorted from blood, obtained at week 4, from a patient treated with tofacitinib. The source is a human donor with alopecia areata.

The sample holds a few counts of this clone. The CDR3 DNA sequence: TGCGCCAGCAGCCCCCAAGGTGGGCGGCGGTATGGCTACACCTTC. It specifies CASSPQGGRRYGYTF. The chain carries TRBV4-3 and TRBJ1-2; no firm D call. Trimming cost V 4 bases and J 5 bases, with 17 bases left between them. Germline V gene lookup returns CDR1 LGHNA and CDR2 YSLEER. The CDR3 consists of 15 residues.

This chain connects TRBV4-3 to TRBJ2-7; D is unresolved. This CDR3 region has 15 residues. Trimming stripped 0 bases from V and 0 bases from J, with 9 bases between. Per the germline V gene, CDR1 is LGHNA and CDR2 is YSLEER. CDR3 DNA: TGCGCCAGCAGCCAAGACCCCTGGAGCTCCTACGAGCAGTACTTC. Its protein product is CASSQDPWSSYEQYF.

Judged by abundance, this clone is medium-sized (0.01 to 0.1%). The chain is built from TRBV19 and TRBJ1-1; unclear D gene. This CDR3 is 15 amino acids long. From germline, CDR1 is LNHDA and CDR2 SQIVND (reference sequence). V gave up 5 bases and J gave up 0 bases, with 13 bases separating them. The CDR3 DNA follows: TGTGCCAGTAGTGGCCGATGGGAGTTGAACACTGAAGCTTTCTTT. It yields the protein CASSGRWELNTEAFF.

The rearrangement links TRBV5-6 to TRBJ1-6, with unresolved D. The CDR3 covers 14 residues. The germline gives CDR1 SGHDT, CDR2 YYEEEE. Trimming took 0 bases from V and 13 from J, leaving 14 bases between them. For the CDR3, the DNA is TGTGCCAGCAGCTTGGACCGGGAAATTCACCCCCTCCACTTT. As protein: CASSLDREIHPLHF.

The chain combines TRBV6-6 with TRBJ2-7; 7 bases match TRBD1. This CDR3 region has 15 residues. V lost 4 bases to trimming and J lost 5 bases; unmatched junction nucleotides: 11. Germline V gene lookup returns CDR1 MNHNY and CDR2 SVGAGI (reference sequence). The CDR3 protein is CASSSPWDSLDEQYF. The CDR3 DNA is TGTGCCAGCAGTTCCCCCTGGGACAGCCTAGACGAGCAGTACTTC.

With respect to this clone: Compared with germline, one end of the junction differs, possibly owing to a read error. DNA of the CDR3: TGTGCCAGCAGTTCAGGGGGCGCGGTGTGCTTC. Translated, it gives CASSSGGAVCF. The gene calls are TRBV6-5 and TRBJ2-7; 8 nucleotides align to TRBD1. CDR3 length equals 11 residues. Looked up from germline, CDR1 is MNHEY and CDR2 is SVGAGI.

The V call is TRBV19, the J call TRBJ1-5, with D hard to call. In germline, CDR1 is LNHDA, CDR2 SQIVND (reference sequence). The CDR3 extends over 15 amino acids. The V end lost 0 bases, the J end lost 3 bases, and 9 bases lay between the germline ends. The CDR3 coding sequence is TGTGCCAGTAGTATAGACTGGGCCATCAATCAGCCCCAGCATTTT. This gives the protein CASSIDWAINQPQHF.

Only a few counts were recorded for this clone. The rearrangement links TRBV6-5 to TRBJ2-5; D gene uncertain. In germline, CDR1 is MNHEY, CDR2 SVGAGI. The CDR3 sequence is 14 residues long. Trimming pared 0 bases from V and 3 bases from J, leaving 8 bases between. The CDR3 loop reads CASSYSMAEETQYF. The CDR3 bases are TGTGCCAGCAGTTACTCGATGGCGGAAGAGACCCAGTACTTC.

The V call is TRBV7-9, the J call TRBJ1-1; D is unresolved. The germline gives CDR1 SEHNR, CDR2 FQNEAQ (reference sequence). This CDR3 is 13 amino acids long. V was cut by 11 bases and J by 2 bases, with 15 bases left in between. The chain's CDR3 is CASQPPLNTEAFF. In nucleotides, the CDR3 is TGTGCCTCCCAGCCTCCTCTTAACACTGAAGCTTTCTTT.

There are a few counts of this clone. The J gene is TRBJ2-5, the V gene TRBV27; 11 positions match TRBD2. CDR1 MNHEY and CDR2 SMNVEV come from the germline V gene (reference sequence). This CDR3 spans 16 amino acids. V dropped 5 bases and J dropped 5; count of bases not matched to a gene: 10. The chain's CDR3 is CASSQAIAGGRETQYF. CDR3 nucleotide sequence: TGTGCCAGCAGTCAGGCCATAGCGGGGGGGCGGGAGACCCAGTACTTC.

V and J are TRBV29-1 and TRBJ1-3; D possibly corresponds to TRBD1 (6 bases). Per the germline V gene, CDR1 is SQVTM and CDR2 is ANQGSEA. The CDR3 has 12 amino acids. Trimming took off 5 bases at V and 2 bases at J, with 7 bases between the two ends. The CDR3 is CSVPGAGNTIYF. In nucleotides, the CDR3 is TGCAGCGTTCCAGGGGCTGGAAACACCATATATTTT.

This chain joins TRBV27 and TRBJ2-7, with TRBD1 matching 7 bases. Looked up from germline, CDR1 is MNHEY and CDR2 is SMNVEV (reference sequence). The junction had 6 bases not matched to a gene; V was cut back by 5 bases and J by 2 bases. CDR3 length: 14 residues. CDR3: CASSPWDRAYEQYF. CDR3 nucleotide sequence: TGTGCCAGCAGTCCTTGGGACAGAGCCTACGAGCAGTACTTC.

The chain combines TRBV30 with TRBJ1-2; 7 nucleotides align to TRBD1. After removal of 5 bases from V and 2 bases from J, the junction contained 11 bases not matched to a gene. Germline CDR1 GTSNPN, CDR2 SVGIG (reference sequence). The CDR3 covers 15 residues. Here the CDR3 reads CAWVEGTVKNYGYTF. The CDR3 nucleotides are TGTGCCTGGGTGGAAGGGACAGTAAAAAACTATGGCTACACCTTC. Drawing the rest from reference TRBV30 and TRBJ1-2, the complete variable domain is SQTIHQWPATLVQPVGSPLSLECTVEGTSNPNLYWYRQAAGRGLQLLFYSVGIGQISSEVPQNLSASRPQDRQFILSSKKLLLSDSGFYLCAWVEGTVKNYGYTFGSGTRLTVV.

V and J are TRBV27 and TRBJ2-7; possible D gene TRBD1, 5 bases. Germline loops: CDR1 MNHEY, CDR2 SMNVEV (reference sequence). The CDR3 is 14 residues long. The ends were cut back, 6 bases at V and 2 bases at J, with 14 bases in the middle. The CDR3 is CASSPDRVAYEQYF. The CDR3 nucleotides read TGTGCCAGCAGCCCTGACAGAGTAGCCTACGAGCAGTACTTC.

This clone was observed a handful of times. This chain joins TRBV5-1 and TRBJ1-1, with D hard to call. V lost 1 base, J lost 0 bases, and 7 bases lay in between. The CDR3 sequence is 14 residues long. In germline, CDR1 is SGHRS, CDR2 YFSETQ. Here the CDR3 DNA reads TGCGCCAGCAGCTTGATGTTGATGAACACTGAAGCTTTCTTT. It yields the protein CASSLMLMNTEAFF.

The chain uses TRBV7-9 and TRBJ2-5; no reliable D call. The CDR3 totals 15 residues. The ends were cut back, 1 base at V and 2 bases at J, with 11 bases in the middle. Germline V gives CDR1 SEHNR, CDR2 FQNEAQ (reference sequence). The CDR3, as DNA: TGTGCCAGCAGCTTAGTAGGCGGATTACAAGAGACCCAGTACTTC. Its translation: CASSLVGGLQETQYF.

The count of this clone is one. The rearrangement links TRBV27 to TRBJ2-3; either TRBD1 or TRBD2 may fit D (5 bases each). The V end lost 5 bases, the J end lost 0 bases, and 12 bases lay between the germline ends. The CDR3 length is 15 residues. In germline, CDR1 is MNHEY, CDR2 SMNVEV (reference sequence). In DNA form, the CDR3 reads TGTGCCAGCAGTGGGGGACCGGCTAGCACAGATACGCAGTATTTT. It encodes CASSGGPASTDTQYF.

The chain carries TRBV29-1 and TRBJ2-1; 14 bases map to TRBD2. CDR1 is SQVTM, CDR2 ANQGSEA, per germline. This CDR3 comprises 17 residues. V lost 6 bases, J lost 6 bases, and 13 bases stayed unmatched. The CDR3 spells CSVWGLAGEMLRNEQFF. The DNA of the CDR3 is TGCAGCGTATGGGGACTAGCGGGGGAAATGTTACGCAATGAGCAGTTCTTC.

This clone was detected a few times. The genes are TRBV11-2 and TRBJ2-5; TRBD2 aligns across 9 bases. Per the germline V gene, CDR1 is SGHAT and CDR2 is FQNNGV. The CDR3 is 17 amino acids. With 2 bases clipped from V and 6 bases from J, the junction kept 13 bases outside the gene matches. The CDR3 DNA reads as TGTGCCAGCAGCTTACCAAGCGGGGGGCCGGAAGGAAAGACCCAGTACTTC. Protein product: CASSLPSGGPEGKTQYF.

V is TRBV29-1 and J is TRBJ2-7; TRBD2 aligns across 15 bases. The CDR3 is 16 residues long. Losses at the gene ends were 2 bases for V and 4 bases for J; bases not matched to a gene: 6. Germline CDR1 SQVTM, CDR2 ANQGSEA. In nucleotides, the CDR3 is TGCAGCGTTGAATCCTCGGGGACTAGCGGGGGGTACGAGCAGTACTTC. It is translated as CSVESSGTSGGYEQYF.

V is TRBV29-1 and J is TRBJ1-2; D unresolved. V was trimmed by 6 bases and J by 5 bases, leaving 28 bases between them. The CDR3 runs to 17 residues. The V gene's germline CDR1 is SQVTM and CDR2 ANQGSEA. As DNA, the CDR3 is TGCAGCGTACTACGCAACCCCAAGACGGACCGCCCATATGGCTACACCTTC. Amino acids: CSVLRNPKTDRPYGYTF.

The rearrangement uses TRBV9 and TRBJ1-2; D is uncertain. CDR3 length: 12 amino acids. CDR1 and CDR2 (germline): SGDLS, YYNGEE. Trimming left V 3 bases short and J 4 bases short, with 7 bases between. The CDR3 DNA reads as TGTGCCAGCAGCGAAGACGGCTATGGCTACACCTTC. Amino acid sequence: CASSEDGYGYTF.

This clone was observed a handful of times. The V gene is TRBV30, the J gene TRBJ2-2; 11 bases align to TRBD1. The V gene's germline CDR1 is GTSNPN and CDR2 SVGIG (reference sequence). V shed 4 bases and J 4 bases; nucleotides not matched to a gene: 5. The length of the CDR3 is 15 residues. In DNA form, the CDR3 reads TGTGCCTGGACTCCCGGGACAGGGGGCACCGGGGAGCTGTTTTTT. The encoded protein is CAWTPGTGGTGELFF.

The J gene is TRBJ1-2, the V gene TRBV19; D gene unclear. In germline, CDR1 is LNHDA, CDR2 SQIVND (reference sequence). Trimming stripped 10 bases from V and 3 bases from J, with 15 bases between. The CDR3 loop spans 13 amino acids. The CDR3 region is CATAPNEDYGYTF. The CDR3 region has the DNA TGTGCCACAGCCCCCAATGAGGACTATGGCTACACCTTC.